Below, 16 T cell receptor beta chains from the same sample are listed, as sequenced in a study of T cell responses to AZD1222 COVID-19 vaccine. The table came from immunoSEQ multiplex PCR; TCRdb's copy has only in-frame clones and leaves some out. The sample shows roughly 190,000 clones, about 92% of them seen only once. Sequencing used peripheral blood, obtained 28 days after the second dose of the MenACWY control vaccine. Receptors were obtained from an adult who received the MenACWY meningococcal vaccine as a control.

This clone turned up a few times. The chain is built from TRBV25-1 and TRBJ2-7; a possible D gene is TRBD2 (8 bases). The germline CDR1 and CDR2 sequences are MGHDK and SYGVNS. The V end lost 10 bases, the J end lost 3 bases, and 19 bases lay between the germline ends. CDR3 length: 14 amino acids. As DNA, the CDR3 is TGTGCCACCCGGGGGGGACAGAACTACTACGAGCAGTACTTC. Its translation is CATRGGQNYYEQYF.

This chain links TRBV15 with TRBJ1-5; 7 bases line up with TRBD1. The CDR3 covers 17 residues. Germline V CDR1 and CDR2: LNHNV, YYDKDF (reference sequence). Trimming cost V 3 bases and J 0 bases; bases outside gene matches: 8. In DNA, the CDR3 is TGTGCCACCAGCAGGCGCTTTGGGACAGCTAGCAATCAGCCCCAGCATTTT. Translated: CATSRRFGTASNQPQHF. Together with reference TRBV15 and TRBJ1-5, the CDR3 gives the full variable domain: DAMVIQNPRYQVTQFGKPVTLSCSQTLNHNVMYWYQQKSSQAPKLLFHYYDKDFNNEADTPDNFQSRRPNTSFCFLDIRSPGLGDTAMYLCATSRRFGTASNQPQHFGDGTRLSIL.

V is TRBV28 and J is TRBJ2-1; D is uncertain. V lost 6 bases and J 5 bases, leaving 8 bases between the germline ends. The CDR3 contains 12 residues. The germline V gene has CDR1 MDHEN and CDR2 SYDVKM. The CDR3 DNA follows: TGTGCCAGCAGGCCCCCTAACAATGAGCAGTTCTTC. It yields the protein CASRPPNNEQFF. Supplemented by reference TRBV28 and TRBJ2-1, the full variable domain reads DVKVTQSSRYLVKRTGEKVFLECVQDMDHENMFWYRQDPGLGLRLIYFSYDVKMKEKGDIPEGYSVSREKKERFSLILESASTNQTSMYLCASRPPNNEQFFGPGTRLTVL.

A few counts support this clone. The chain links TRBV9 to TRBJ1-6, with no clear D. Germline lookup yields CDR1 SGDLS and CDR2 YYNGEE. The V end was cut by 3 bases, the J end by 6 bases, with 7 bases between. The CDR3 has 13 amino acids. This chain's CDR3 is CASSGDGNSPLHF. CDR3 DNA: TGTGCCAGCAGCGGAGACGGTAATTCACCCCTCCACTTT.

J is TRBJ1-1 and V is TRBV28, with D unresolved. The CDR3 sequence is 14 residues long. The V gene's germline CDR1 is MDHEN and CDR2 SYDVKM. Trimming left V 0 bases short and J 5 bases short, with 10 bases between. DNA of the CDR3: TGTGCCAGCAGTTTATGGGTCCGTAAAACTGAAGCTTTCTTT. Translated: CASSLWVRKTEAFF.

This clone was counted between two and nine times. The chain is built from TRBV19 and TRBJ1-5, with TRBD1 matching over 8 bases. Germline V CDR1 and CDR2: LNHDA, SQIVND (reference sequence). The J segment lost 2 bases and the V segment lost 4 bases, leaving 4 bases of the junction unmatched. The CDR3 has 15 amino acids. CDR3 nucleotides: TGTGCCAGTAGTACTGGACAGGGTGGCAATCAGCCCCAGCATTTT. It is translated as CASSTGQGGNQPQHF.

The V call is TRBV11-2, the J call TRBJ1-1; the match to TRBD1 covers 9 bases. CDR3 length equals 17 residues. Germline V lookup: CDR1 SGHAT, CDR2 FQNNGV. V was pared by 3 bases and J by 4 bases, with 12 bases of the junction left unmatched. This CDR3 is CASSFNHPGQGFTEAFF. CDR3 bases: TGTGCCAGCAGCTTCAACCACCCGGGACAGGGTTTCACTGAAGCTTTCTTT.

The chain joins TRBV29-1 to TRBJ1-3; no clear D. The germline V and J ends were trimmed by 3 bases and 0 bases, with 3 bases remaining between them. Germline CDR1 and CDR2: SQVTM and ANQGSEA. CDR3 length: 12 amino acids. The DNA of the CDR3 is TGCAGCGTTGACAGCTCTGGAAACACCATATATTTT. Its translation is CSVDSSGNTIYF.

The rearrangement links TRBV28 to TRBJ1-5, with D maybe TRBD1 (5 bases). The CDR3 loop spans 16 amino acids. Trimming took off 6 bases at V and 4 bases at J, with 19 bases between the two ends. Germline-derived CDR1 and CDR2 are MDHEN and SYDVKM. For the CDR3, the DNA is TGTGCCAGCAGCTCCCCGGGAGGAGGGGCAAATCAGCCCCAGCATTTT. Protein sequence: CASSSPGGGANQPQHF.

The chain employs TRBV24-1 and TRBJ1-2, with 8 nucleotides matching TRBD1. Germline V gene sequence: CDR1 KGHDR, CDR2 SFDVKD. The CDR3 extends over 16 amino acids. The J segment lost 7 bases and the V segment lost 4 bases, leaving 13 bases of the junction unmatched. The CDR3 DNA reads as TGTGCCACCAGTGACCCCCGGACAGGGTCGAGTGGTGGCTACACCTTC. It encodes CATSDPRTGSSGGYTF.

The chain carries TRBV7-2 and TRBJ1-2; D gene uncertain. This CDR3 region has 17 residues. Germline V lookup: CDR1 SGHTA, CDR2 FQGNSA. V was trimmed by 2 bases and J by 0 bases, leaving 16 bases between them. CDR3 DNA: TGTGCCAGCAGCTTAAACTCGCCCGGCGTTACTAACTATGGCTACACCTTC. Translation: CASSLNSPGVTNYGYTF.

This sequence joins TRBV5-1 and TRBJ1-2, with 7 positions matching TRBD1. After removal of 3 bases from V and 4 bases from J, the junction contained 12 bases not matched to a gene. Germline CDR1 reads SGHRS; CDR2 reads YFSETQ. The CDR3 is 16 residues long. CDR3 DNA: TGCGCCAGCAGCTCCCCAGGGGGGAAGAGTGGCTATGGCTACACCTTC. Protein product: CASSSPGGKSGYGYTF.

The chain employs TRBV24-1 and TRBJ1-4; no clear D. The germline gives CDR1 KGHDR, CDR2 SFDVKD. The CDR3 runs to 12 residues. The V end lost 3 bases, the J end lost 8 bases, and 6 bases lay between the germline ends. Here the CDR3 reads CATSDSGEKLFF. CDR3 in DNA: TGTGCCACCAGTGATAGCGGGGAAAAACTGTTTTTT.

This clone has only a few counts. The chain joins TRBV12-3 or TRBV12-4 to TRBJ1-1; D not resolved. This CDR3 has 13 residues. The germline V and J ends were trimmed by 6 bases and 2 bases, with 10 bases remaining between them. The DNA of the CDR3 is TGTGCCAGCAGCTGGACGGAAAACACTGAAGCTTTCTTT. It translates to CASSWTENTEAFF.

V gene TRBV4-2 combines with J gene TRBJ2-5, with 15 bases lining up with TRBD2. V shed 4 bases and J 1 base; nucleotides not matched to a gene: 4. CDR1 is LGHNA and CDR2 is YNFKEQ in the germline V gene. This CDR3 is built from 17 residues. The CDR3: CASSRGTSGRTQETQYF. CDR3 bases: TGTGCCAGCAGCCGAGGGACTAGCGGGAGGACCCAAGAGACCCAGTACTTC.

The chain has TRBV15 and TRBJ2-1; 7 bases line up with TRBD2. Losses at the gene ends were 1 base for V and 5 bases for J; bases not matched to a gene: 8. CDR1 and CDR2 (germline): LNHNV, YYDKDF (reference sequence). The CDR3 has 16 amino acids. For the CDR3, the DNA is TGTGCCACCAGCAGAGGGGCTAGCGGAATCGACAATGAGCAGTTCTTC. This codes for CATSRGASGIDNEQFF.